This T cell receptor beta chain was sequenced for a study of T-cell memory formation after mild COVID-19. Study conclusions and caveats: Day 15 to 85 contracting clones showed balanced CD4/CD8; later expanders leaned CD4+. Some clones that responded were present in memory (sampled pre-infection), which suggests cross-reactive memory joined.

UMIs and sample barcodes were carried by the TCR alpha and TCR beta cDNA libraries that 5'RACE produced using constant-segment primers. TCRdb used MiXCR to reprocess the 5' RACE reads, holding one entry per CDR3 protein. The sample yields approximately 260,000 distinct CDR3 sequences, about 15% seen once. This clonotype appeared a few times. Its antigen is not known. V was trimmed by 1 base and J by 4 bases, leaving 22 bases between them. CDR1 is KGHSH and CDR2 is LQKENI in the germline V gene. The CDR3 extends over 18 amino acids. J is TRBJ2-5 and V is TRBV18; D is perhaps TRBD2 (5 bases). The specimen sequenced was PBMCs or a T cell subset sorted from them (not recorded which). The receptor was isolated from a man younger than 35 who had mild COVID-19 (a few samples of this study predate the infection). Cell type and time point are not known. The CDR3: CASSPQIWKADRAETQYF. The CDR3 DNA reads TGTGCCAGCTCACCACAAATCTGGAAAGCGGATAGGGCAGAGACCCAGTACTTC.